The 6 T cell receptor beta chains presented below share a single source sample, sequenced in a study of cytomegalovirus exposure and HLA in healthy donors (dated by TCRdb to 2016 to 2017). To prepare the library, the immunoSEQ multiplex PCR assay was applied. For the multiplex PCR, a mixture combining 60 forward primers for TCR Vbeta segments and 13 reverse primers for TCR Jbeta segments was used. TCRdb obtained this table from immuneACCESS and retained in-frame rearrangements with V and J assigned. These tables miss some clones; where compared with another copy, unresolved V genes account for less than half of the shortfall, and the remainder is unexplained. Within this sample are around 190,000 clones, with under 80% of them counted one time only. The ten largest clones add up to over 4% of the sample. Sequencing input: PBMCs. The receptors shown here come from a young man in good health and CMV-seropositive.

This chain joins TRBV28 and TRBJ2-7; tentative D call: TRBD1 (6 bases). The ends were cut back, 3 bases at V and 2 bases at J, with 8 bases in the middle. The length of the CDR3 is 13 residues. The germline V gene encodes CDR1 MDHEN and CDR2 SYDVKM. DNA of the CDR3: TGTGCCAGCAGTTTGCCAGGGGCCTACGAGCAGTACTTC. Amino acid sequence: CASSLPGAYEQYF.

J is TRBJ1-6 and V is TRBV6-5; unclear D gene. The CDR3 consists of 13 residues. Germline CDR1 reads MNHEY; CDR2 reads SVGAGI. V was shortened by 5 bases and J by 9 bases, with 11 bases between the two germline ends. The CDR3 DNA follows: TGTGCCAGCAGTCCCGTCCGGGGTTCACCCCTCCACTTT. It yields the protein CASSPVRGSPLHF.

The chain has TRBV6-5 and TRBJ2-1; D might be TRBD1 (6 bases). From germline, CDR1 is MNHEY and CDR2 SVGAGI. V lost 6 bases to trimming and J lost 8 bases, with 14 bases between them. The CDR3 has 13 residues. CDR3 bases: TGTGCCAGCAGCAACAGGGTTGGGGATGAGCAGTTCTTC. Translation: CASSNRVGDEQFF.

Points on this clone: The same CDR3 is also encoded by other DNA sequences in this sample. The CDR3 region has the DNA TGTGCCAGCAGCTCGGACACTATAGAGACCCAGTACTTC. Translation: CASSSDTIETQYF. The J gene is TRBJ2-5, the V gene TRBV6-5, with a weak D call TRBD1 (5 bases). V lost 6 bases and J 4 bases, leaving 12 bases between the germline ends. The germline V gene encodes CDR1 MNHEY and CDR2 SVGAGI. This CDR3 contains 13 residues.

The chain uses TRBV19 and TRBJ1-4; D unresolved. V was trimmed by 5 bases and J by 4 bases, leaving 17 bases between them. The CDR3 extends over 16 amino acids. CDR1 and CDR2 from the germline V gene are LNHDA and SQIVND (reference sequence). The CDR3 loop reads CASSSDGGGNNEKLFF. In DNA, the CDR3 is TGTGCCAGTAGTTCGGACGGCGGAGGTAATAATGAAAAACTGTTTTTT. The whole variable domain, filled in from reference TRBV19 and TRBJ1-4, reads DGGITQSPKYLFRKEGQNVTLSCEQNLNHDAMYWYRQDPGQGLRLIYYSQIVNDFQKGDIAEGYSVSREKKESFPLTVTSAQKNPTAFYLCASSSDGGGNNEKLFFGSGTQLSVL.

This chain joins TRBV5-4 and TRBJ2-1, with a tentative D call TRBD2 (7 bases). The germline CDR1 and CDR2 sequences are SGHNT and YYREEE (reference sequence). The CDR3 sequence is 16 residues long. The V gene lost 4 bases and the J gene lost 2 bases, with 16 bases spanning the gap. In nucleotides, the CDR3 is TGTGCCAGCAGCCAGGCGGGGGCCTCGCCCTACAATGAGCAGTTCTTC. The encoded protein is CASSQAGASPYNEQFF.